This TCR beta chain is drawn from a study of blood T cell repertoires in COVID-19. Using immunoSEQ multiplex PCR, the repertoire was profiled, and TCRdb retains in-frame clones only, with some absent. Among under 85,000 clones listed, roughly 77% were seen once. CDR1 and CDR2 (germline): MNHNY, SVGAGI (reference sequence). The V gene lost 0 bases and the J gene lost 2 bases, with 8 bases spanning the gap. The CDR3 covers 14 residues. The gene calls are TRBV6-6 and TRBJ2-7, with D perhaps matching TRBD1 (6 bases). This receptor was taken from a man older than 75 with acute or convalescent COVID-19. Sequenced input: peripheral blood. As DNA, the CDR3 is TGTGCCAGCAGTTACTCACAGGGAACCTACGAGCAGTACTTC. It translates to CASSYSQGTYEQYF.